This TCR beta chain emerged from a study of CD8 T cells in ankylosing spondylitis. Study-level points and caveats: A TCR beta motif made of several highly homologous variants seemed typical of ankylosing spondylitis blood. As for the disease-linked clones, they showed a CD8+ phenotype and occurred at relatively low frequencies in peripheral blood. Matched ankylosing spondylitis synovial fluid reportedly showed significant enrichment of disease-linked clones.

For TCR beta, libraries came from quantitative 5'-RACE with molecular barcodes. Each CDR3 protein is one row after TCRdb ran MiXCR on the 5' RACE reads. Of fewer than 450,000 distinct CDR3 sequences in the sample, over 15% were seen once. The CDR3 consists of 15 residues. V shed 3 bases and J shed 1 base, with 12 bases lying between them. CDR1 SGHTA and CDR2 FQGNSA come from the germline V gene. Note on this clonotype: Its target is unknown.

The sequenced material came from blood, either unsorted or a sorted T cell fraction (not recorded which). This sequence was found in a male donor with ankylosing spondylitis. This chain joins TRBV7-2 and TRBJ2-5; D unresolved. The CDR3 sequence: CASSLGPRRQETQYF. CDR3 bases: TGTGCCAGCAGCTTGGGCCCCCGCCGCCAAGAGACCCAGTACTTC.